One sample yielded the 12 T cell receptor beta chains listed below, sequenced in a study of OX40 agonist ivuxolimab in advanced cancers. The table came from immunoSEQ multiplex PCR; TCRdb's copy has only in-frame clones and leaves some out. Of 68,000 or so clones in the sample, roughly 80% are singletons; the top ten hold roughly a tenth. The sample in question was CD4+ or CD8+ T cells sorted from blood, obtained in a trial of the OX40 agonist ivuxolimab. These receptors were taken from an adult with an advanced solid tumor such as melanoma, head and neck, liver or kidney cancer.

The CDR3 DNA sequence: TGTGCCAGCAGGGGGGACATATACACTGAAGCTTTCTTT. Its translation is CASRGDIYTEAFF. J is TRBJ1-1 and V is TRBV28; D is possibly TRBD1 (6 bases). The CDR3 is 13 residues long. Trimming left V 6 bases short and J 3 bases short, with 11 bases between. Looked up from germline, CDR1 is MDHEN and CDR2 is SYDVKM. The full variable domain, rest sourced from reference TRBV28 and TRBJ1-1, is DVKVTQSSRYLVKRTGEKVFLECVQDMDHENMFWYRQDPGLGLRLIYFSYDVKMKEKGDIPEGYSVSREKKERFSLILESASTNQTSMYLCASRGDIYTEAFFGQGTRLTVV.

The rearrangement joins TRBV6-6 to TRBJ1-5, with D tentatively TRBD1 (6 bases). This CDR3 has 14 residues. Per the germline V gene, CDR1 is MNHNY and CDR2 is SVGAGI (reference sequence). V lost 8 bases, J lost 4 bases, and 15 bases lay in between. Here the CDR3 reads CASGRQVINQPQHF. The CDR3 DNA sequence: TGTGCCAGCGGCCGACAGGTAATTAATCAGCCCCAGCATTTT.

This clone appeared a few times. The DNA for the CDR3 is TGTGCCAGCAGTGACTCCTACGAGCAGTACGTC. Translation gives CASSDSYEQYV. This sequence joins TRBV2 and TRBJ2-7; no clear D. V was pared by 3 bases and J by 0 bases, with 0 bases between. Per the germline V gene, CDR1 is SNHLY and CDR2 is FYNNEI. The CDR3 is 11 residues long.

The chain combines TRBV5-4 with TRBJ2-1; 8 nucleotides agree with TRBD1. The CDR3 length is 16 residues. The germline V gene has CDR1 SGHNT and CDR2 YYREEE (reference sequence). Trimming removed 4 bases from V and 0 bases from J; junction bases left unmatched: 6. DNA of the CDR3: TGTGCCAGCAGCACTAGGACAGGGAGCTCCTACAATGAGCAGTTCTTC. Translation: CASSTRTGSSYNEQFF.

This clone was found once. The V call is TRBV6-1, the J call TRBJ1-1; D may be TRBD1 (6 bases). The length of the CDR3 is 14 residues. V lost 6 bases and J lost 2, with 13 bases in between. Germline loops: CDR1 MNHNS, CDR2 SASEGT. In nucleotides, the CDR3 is TGTGCCAGCAGGCCGCTACAGGGTAACACTGAAGCTTTCTTT. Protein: CASRPLQGNTEAFF.

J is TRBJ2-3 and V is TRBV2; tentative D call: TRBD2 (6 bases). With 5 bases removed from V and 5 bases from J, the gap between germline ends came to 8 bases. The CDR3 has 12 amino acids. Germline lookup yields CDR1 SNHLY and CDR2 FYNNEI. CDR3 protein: CASSWDLDTQYF. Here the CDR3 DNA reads TGTGCCAGCAGTTGGGACTTAGATACGCAGTATTTT.

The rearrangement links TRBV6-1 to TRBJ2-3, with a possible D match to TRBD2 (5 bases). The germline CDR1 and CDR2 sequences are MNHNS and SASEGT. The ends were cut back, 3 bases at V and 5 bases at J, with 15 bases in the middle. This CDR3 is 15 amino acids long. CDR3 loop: CASSEVGLAGDTQYF. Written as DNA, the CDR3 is TGTGCCAGCAGTGAGGTCGGTCTAGCTGGAGATACGCAGTATTTT.

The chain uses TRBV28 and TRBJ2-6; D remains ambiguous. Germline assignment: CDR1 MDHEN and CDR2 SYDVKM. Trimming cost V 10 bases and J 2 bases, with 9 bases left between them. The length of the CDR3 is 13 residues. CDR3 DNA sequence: TGTGCCACCCGAACAACTGGGGCCAACGTCCTGACTTTC. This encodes CATRTTGANVLTF.

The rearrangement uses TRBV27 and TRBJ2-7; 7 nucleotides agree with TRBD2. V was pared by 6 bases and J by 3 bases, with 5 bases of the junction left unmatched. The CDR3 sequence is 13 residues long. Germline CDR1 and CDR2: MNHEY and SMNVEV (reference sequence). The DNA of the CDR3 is TGTGCCAGCAGCAGAACGGGGGGCTACGAGCAGTACTTC. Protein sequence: CASSRTGGYEQYF.

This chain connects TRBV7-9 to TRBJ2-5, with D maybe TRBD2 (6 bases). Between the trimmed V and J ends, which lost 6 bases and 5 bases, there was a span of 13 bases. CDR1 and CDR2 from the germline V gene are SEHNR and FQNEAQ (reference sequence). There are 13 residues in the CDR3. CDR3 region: CASRLGLSETQYF. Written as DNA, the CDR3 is TGTGCCAGCAGATTGGGACTTTCGGAGACCCAGTACTTC.

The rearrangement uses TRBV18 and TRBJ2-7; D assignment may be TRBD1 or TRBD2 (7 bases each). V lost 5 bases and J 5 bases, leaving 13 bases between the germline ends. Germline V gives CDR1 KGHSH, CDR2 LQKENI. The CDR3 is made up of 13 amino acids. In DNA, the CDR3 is TGTGCCAGCTCAGGCTCAGGGGGGGACGAGCAGTACGTC. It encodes CASSGSGGDEQYV.

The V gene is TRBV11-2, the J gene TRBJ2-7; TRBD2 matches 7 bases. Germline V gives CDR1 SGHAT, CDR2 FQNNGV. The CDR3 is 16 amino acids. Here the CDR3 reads CARVGLAVPGTYEQYF. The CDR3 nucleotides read TGTGCTCGAGTAGGGCTAGCGGTCCCCGGGACCTACGAGCAGTACTTC.